Shown below are 15 T cell receptor beta chains from a single sample sequenced in a study of Ad26.COV2.S vaccination and SARS-CoV-2 variants. Treatment meaning: some 20 received Ad26.COV2.S at low or high dose, single or two shots; roughly five received placebo; per-sample allocation not given. The investigators took samples on day 63 after the first vaccine or placebo injection. Sequencing used immunoSEQ multiplex PCR; TCRdb keeps in-frame clones, though not all of them. The sample records around 400,000 clones, 83% being singletons. The sequences come from peripheral blood, collected in a trial of Ad26.COV2.S vaccine versus placebo. These receptors all stem from a person between 18 and 60 years old who received the Ad26.COV2.S COVID-19 vaccine or a placebo.

This clone was found once. V is TRBV12-3 or TRBV12-4 and J is TRBJ1-6; D is possibly TRBD1 (6 bases). CDR3 length: 13 residues. V shed 8 bases and J shed 10 bases, with 15 bases lying between them. The CDR3 loop reads CASQGRRTSPLHF. The DNA for the CDR3 is TGTGCCAGCCAGGGGAGGCGTACGTCACCCCTCCACTTT.

This clone was recorded a few times. J is TRBJ2-1 and V is TRBV10-1; D is unclear. The CDR3 spans 13 residues. Germline V lookup: CDR1 WNHNN, CDR2 SYGVQD (reference sequence). Trimming stripped 5 bases from V and 9 bases from J, with 14 bases between. CDR3 DNA: TGCGCCAGCAGTAGGTCGCAGGAAGGTGAGCAGTTCTTC. The encoded protein is CASSRSQEGEQFF.

CDR3 bases: TGTGCCAGCAGCTTCACAGGAGCCACTGAAGCTTTCTTT. As protein: CASSFTGATEAFF. The chain has TRBV6-5 and TRBJ1-1; D might be TRBD1 (5 bases). Trimming removed 6 bases at V and 4 bases at J, with 12 bases between. The CDR3 is 13 residues long. CDR1 and CDR2 from the germline V gene are MNHEY and SVGAGI.

This clone has just a few counts. The chain uses TRBV5-4 and TRBJ1-5; D uncertain. This CDR3 contains 13 residues. Germline V CDR1 and CDR2: SGHNT, YYREEE (reference sequence). Trimming cost V 2 bases and J 2 bases, with 5 bases left between them. The CDR3 DNA reads TGTGCCAGCAGCTTTTGGGGCAATCAGCCCCAGCATTTT. Translation: CASSFWGNQPQHF.

The chain combines TRBV5-4 with TRBJ2-1, with TRBD2 matching 11 bases. Per the germline V gene, CDR1 is SGHNT and CDR2 is YYREEE (reference sequence). The CDR3 contains 16 residues. The V segment lost 4 bases and the J segment 7 bases; nucleotides outside the gene matches: 10. The CDR3: CASSPELAGVKNEQFF. The CDR3 DNA sequence: TGTGCCAGCAGCCCGGAACTAGCGGGAGTCAAAAATGAGCAGTTCTTC. The whole variable domain, remainder taken from reference TRBV5-4 and TRBJ2-1, is ETGVTQSPTHLIKTRGQQVTLRCSSQSGHNTVSWYQQALGQGPQFIFQYYREEENGRGNFPPRFSGLQFPNYSSELNVNALELDDSALYLCASSPELAGVKNEQFFGPGTRLTVL.

This chain links TRBV29-1 with TRBJ1-1; 10 positions match TRBD1. CDR3 length: 13 amino acids. Losses at the gene ends were 4 bases for V and 4 bases for J; bases not matched to a gene: 3. Per germline, CDR1 SQVTM and CDR2 ANQGSEA. CDR3 amino acids: CSVGGQGRTEAFF. The DNA for the CDR3 is TGCAGCGTTGGGGGACAGGGGCGCACTGAAGCTTTCTTT. The whole variable domain, remainder taken from reference TRBV29-1 and TRBJ1-1, is SAVISQKPSRDICQRGTSLTIQCQVDSQVTMMFWYRQQPGQSLTLIATANQGSEATYESGFVIDKFPISRPNLTFSTLTVSNMSPEDSSIYLCSVGGQGRTEAFFGQGTRLTVV.

The J gene is TRBJ2-2, the V gene TRBV6-2 or TRBV6-3; no clear D. Trimming pared 4 bases from V and 4 bases from J, leaving 16 bases between. Germline CDR1 MNHEY, CDR2 SVGEGT. There are 16 residues in the CDR3. The CDR3 here is CASSSKVWTATGELFF. The CDR3 nucleotides read TGTGCCAGCAGTTCCAAAGTGTGGACGGCCACCGGGGAGCTGTTTTTT.

The chain employs TRBV20-1 and TRBJ2-3, with D uncertain. Between the trimmed V and J ends, which lost 6 bases and 6 bases, there was a span of 10 bases. The germline gives CDR1 DFQATT, CDR2 SNEGSKA (reference sequence). The CDR3 sequence is 11 residues long. The CDR3 loop is CSAAIGDTQYF. In nucleotides, the CDR3 is TGCAGTGCCGCAATAGGGGATACGCAGTATTTT.

This sequence joins TRBV3-1 (or the pseudogene TRBV3-2) and TRBJ1-1; D is uncertain. This CDR3 has 16 amino acids. Germline-derived CDR1 and CDR2 are LGHDT and YNNKEL (reference sequence). Trimming removed 0 bases from V and 1 base from J, with 12 bases in between. CDR3 coding DNA: TGTGCCAGCAGCCAAGATTTTCAGGCCCCGAACACTGAAGCTTTCTTT. This sequence encodes CASSQDFQAPNTEAFF.

The V gene is TRBV29-1, the J gene TRBJ2-5; 8 bases match TRBD2. The CDR3 spans 15 residues. Germline lookup yields CDR1 SQVTM and CDR2 ANQGSEA. V shed 8 bases and J 1 base; nucleotides not matched to a gene: 12. CDR3 loop: CSSTVAGGPQETQYF. The CDR3, as DNA: TGCAGCTCCACAGTGGCGGGAGGACCCCAAGAGACCCAGTACTTC.

This clone was detected a few times. The chain employs TRBV2 and TRBJ1-5; D is unresolved. In germline, CDR1 is SNHLY, CDR2 FYNNEI. The ends were cut back, 3 bases at V and 1 base at J, with 10 bases in the middle. This CDR3 has 15 residues. The chain's CDR3 is CASSDLEGSNQPQHF. CDR3 in DNA: TGTGCCAGCAGTGATCTGGAGGGAAGCAATCAGCCCCAGCATTTT.

The chain joins TRBV27 to TRBJ2-7; D is unresolved. The CDR3 is 13 amino acids. Trimming stripped 8 bases from V and 3 bases from J, with 14 bases between. Germline V gene data show CDR1 as MNHEY and CDR2 as SMNVEV (reference sequence). For the CDR3, the DNA is TGTGCCAGCCCCCATTACACCCACTACGAGCAGTACTTC. It is translated as CASPHYTHYEQYF.

The CDR3 reads CSVEKGPGLGGYTF. CDR3 in DNA: TGCAGCGTTGAGAAAGGACCAGGGTTGGGAGGCTACACCTTC. The V and J genes are TRBV29-1 and TRBJ1-2, with D perhaps TRBD1 (5 bases). From germline, CDR1 is SQVTM and CDR2 ANQGSEA. This CDR3 is built from 14 residues. The ends were cut back, 3 bases at V and 8 bases at J, with 19 bases in the middle.

The chain couples TRBV24-1 to TRBJ1-1; 9 bases align to TRBD1. After removal of 3 bases from V and 1 base from J, the junction contained 2 bases not matched to a gene. From germline, CDR1 is KGHDR and CDR2 SFDVKD. There are 15 residues in the CDR3. The CDR3 DNA reads TGTGCCACCAGTGATCCGGGACAGGGGAACACTGAAGCTTTCTTT. This encodes CATSDPGQGNTEAFF.

The CDR3 region is CASSVQGALVKTQYF. In DNA, the CDR3 is TGTGCCAGTAGTGTACAGGGGGCGCTAGTAAAGACCCAGTACTTC. The chain couples TRBV19 to TRBJ2-5; 9 bases are shared with TRBD1. The V gene end was trimmed by 5 bases and the J gene end by 6 bases; junction bases not matched to a gene: 10. CDR1 LNHDA and CDR2 SQIVND come from the germline V gene (reference sequence). This CDR3 has 15 residues.